This is a list of T cell receptor beta chains from one sample in a study of shared clonotypes between healthy human individuals. Sequencing was performed with immunoSEQ multiplex PCR; in TCRdb, only in-frame clones are kept and a portion is missing. The sample has some 660,000 clones, around four fifths seen once; the top ten hold more than 1.5%. Material: memory CD4+ T cells sorted from blood. These receptor sequences come from a woman aged 25 to 39 in good health. Each CDR3 is given without its conserved first and last residue.

j_call v_call cdr3_aa
TRBJ1-3 TRBV11-2 ASSAGQGNTIY
TRBJ2-3 TRBV28 ASGGGSGTDTQY
TRBJ2-1 TRBV28 ASRDRLAGGQNEQF
TRBJ2-7 TRBV28 ASSILFYEQY
TRBJ1-4 TRBV11-2 ASSFGGTNEKLF
TRBJ2-5 TRBV9 ASSWTSGVQETQY
TRBJ2-7 TRBV25-1 ASSQASGSYEQY
TRBJ2-7 TRBV28 ASSLGQTYEQY
TRBJ2-1 TRBV7-8 ASGWGLAPKTYNEQF
TRBJ2-1 TRBV7-7 ASSLGLAGDNEQF
TRBJ2-4 TRBV2 ASSPTSGRAKNIQY
TRBJ1-1 TRBV11-2 ASSPAQGLGAEAF
TRBJ2-3 TRBV20-1 SARWADTQY
TRBJ1-1 TRBV29-1 SATYTDREAF
TRBJ1-2 TRBV28 ASSSADVGGYT
TRBJ2-6 TRBV6-1 ASSETWVRHSGANVLT
TRBJ2-3 TRBV5-1 ASSNTASTDTQY
TRBJ2-2 TRBV7-9 ASSKGGLDTGELF
TRBJ1-3 TRBV30 AWERGNGNTIY
TRBJ1-5 TRBV30 AWSAGTGGEEPQH
TRBJ2-5 TRBV5-1 ASNNRDNPAGTQY
TRBJ2-1 TRBV28 ASSSPLAGEYNEQF
TRBJ2-2 TRBV5-1 ASSLSSWDRVAGELF
TRBJ1-2 TRBV6-6 ASSYSTQGAGYGYT
TRBJ2-7 TRBV2 ASSVQRVYEQY
TRBJ2-3 TRBV28 ASSSPPLDTQY